Listed below are T cell receptor beta chains from one sample, sequenced in a study of blood T cell repertoires in COVID-19. Generated by immunoSEQ multiplex PCR, the TCRdb table keeps only in-frame clones and is missing some. Found here are fewer than 300,000 clones, around 87% of them singletons; the top ten hold approximately 1.5%. The specimen was peripheral blood. Receptors originate from a woman in her thirties or forties who had recovered from COVID-19. Both conserved end residues are part of each CDR3. The order of the fields is D gene, V gene, clone size, J gene, CDR3 protein, CDR3 DNA. D genes are given only for firm matches. The size field is filled for only some rows; it gives once, few, many or a size class.

>TRBD1|TRBV19|NA|TRBJ1-1
CASNFRGSMNTEAFF
TGTGCCAGTAATTTCAGGGGGTCAATGAACACTGAAGCTTTCTTT
>TRBD2|TRBV3-1/TRBV3-2|NA|TRBJ2-1
CASSPLAGGQFF
TGTGCCAGCAGCCCTCTGGCGGGGGGACAGTTCTTC
>NA|TRBV6-5|NA|TRBJ1-3
CASRSTGLSGNTIYF
TGTGCCAGCAGGTCGACAGGACTCTCTGGAAACACCATATATTTT
>NA|TRBV6-2/TRBV6-3|NA|TRBJ1-4
CASSHRTGWWEKLFF
TGTGCCAGCAGTCATCGGACGGGATGGTGGGAAAAACTGTTTTTT
>TRBD1|TRBV29-1|NA|TRBJ1-1
CSVVGDRGAFF
TGCAGCGTTGTGGGTGACAGGGGGGCTTTCTTT
>NA|TRBV21-1|NA|TRBJ2-3
CASSKGRVRSTDTQYF
TGTGCCAGCAGCAAAGGCAGGGTCAGATCCACAGATACGCAGTATTTT
>TRBD1|TRBV6-2/TRBV6-3|NA|TRBJ1-5
CASSPLTGDLGQPQHF
TGTGCCAGCAGCCCTCTTACAGGGGATCTTGGTCAGCCCCAGCATTTT
>NA|TRBV6-5|NA|TRBJ2-3
CASRARGLSDTQYF
TGTGCCAGCAGGGCGCGCGGGCTTTCGGATACGCAGTATTTT
>TRBD2|TRBV5-1|NA|TRBJ2-2
CASTPGTSGGFAAGELFF
TGCGCCAGCACCCCGGGGACTAGCGGGGGGTTCGCGGCCGGGGAGCTGTTTTTT
>NA|TRBV5-5|NA|TRBJ1-5
CASSLGHRAIRNQPQHF
TGTGCCAGCAGCTTAGGACACAGGGCGATTCGAAATCAGCCCCAGCATTTT
>TRBD1|TRBV29-1|once|TRBJ2-5
CSVRTGQETQYF
TGCAGCGTCCGGACAGGGCAAGAGACCCAGTACTTC
>TRBD2|TRBV6-6|NA|TRBJ2-3
CASSRWEGSRSQRTQYF
TGTGCCAGCAGTCGATGGGAGGGGTCGCGGTCTCAGCGGACGCAGTATTTT
>NA|TRBV13|NA|TRBJ1-2
CASSLGGQNYGYTF
TGTGCCAGCAGCTTGGGAGGCCAAAACTATGGCTACACCTTC
>NA|TRBV19|few|TRBJ2-2
CASHRTTNTGELFF
TGTGCCAGTCACAGGACTACGAACACCGGGGAGCTGTTTTTT
>TRBD1|TRBV9|NA|TRBJ2-7
CASSVGTGSLYEQYF
TGTGCCAGCAGCGTTGGGACAGGCTCCCTCTACGAGCAGTACTTC
>TRBD2|TRBV9|NA|TRBJ2-1
CASSVSGGGRNEQFF
TGTGCCAGCAGCGTGTCGGGGGGAGGTCGCAATGAGCAGTTCTTC
>TRBD1|TRBV10-3|NA|TRBJ2-5
CAISTSGTAQETQYF
TGTGCCATCAGTACCTCGGGGACAGCCCAAGAGACCCAGTACTTC
>TRBD2|TRBV7-2|NA|TRBJ2-2
CASSSGGTSTGELFF
TGTGCCAGCAGCTCGGGGGGGACTTCCACCGGGGAGCTGTTTTTT
>NA|TRBV19|NA|TRBJ2-1
CASSRGGRSNEQFF
TGTGCCAGTAGTAGGGGGGGGCGGTCGAATGAGCAGTTCTTC
>NA|TRBV3-1/TRBV3-2|few|TRBJ2-7
CASSHLTVYEQYF
TGTGCCAGCAGCCATCTGACAGTCTACGAGCAGTACTTC
>TRBD1|TRBV7-2|NA|TRBJ2-2
CASSLMTPGQGNLGELFF
TGTGCCAGCAGCTTGATGACTCCGGGACAGGGGAACCTTGGGGAGCTGTTTTTT
>NA|TRBV6-6|NA|TRBJ1-1
CASSTDSEAFF
TGTGCCAGCAGTACAGACAGTGAAGCTTTCTTT
>TRBD2|TRBV20-1|NA|TRBJ2-1
CSASRPSGASYNEQFF
TGCAGTGCTAGTAGGCCTAGCGGGGCCTCCTACAATGAGCAGTTCTTC
>NA|TRBV12-3/TRBV12-4|NA|TRBJ1-3
CASSYGSGNTIYF
TGTGCCAGCTCGTACGGCTCTGGAAACACCATATATTTT
>TRBD2|TRBV10-2|NA|TRBJ2-7
CASRLAGGPGYEQYF
TGCGCCAGCAGACTAGCGGGGGGGCCGGGGTACGAGCAGTACTTC
>TRBD1|TRBV25-1|NA|TRBJ1-2
CASSDLTGGQHGYTF
TGTGCCAGCAGTGATTTAACAGGGGGCCAGCATGGCTACACCTTC
>NA|TRBV29-1|NA|TRBJ1-1
CSVEDKFRGGTEAFF
TGCAGCGTTGAAGATAAGTTCAGGGGAGGGACTGAAGCTTTCTTT
>NA|TRBV6-5|NA|TRBJ2-7
CASSLLQGMGYEQYF
TGTGCCAGCAGTTTATTACAGGGAATGGGATACGAGCAGTACTTC
>TRBD2|TRBV7-8|NA|TRBJ2-3
CASSLVLAGGTDTQYF
TGTGCCAGCAGCTTAGTACTAGCGGGGGGCACAGATACGCAGTATTTT
>TRBD1|TRBV10-3|NA|TRBJ2-6
CAISRDRGALGANVLTF
TGTGCCATCAGCCGGGACAGGGGGGCCCTTGGGGCCAACGTCCTGACTTTC
>TRBD1|TRBV29-1|NA|TRBJ2-7
CSVETGGYEQYF
TGCAGCGTTGAAACAGGGGGGTACGAGCAGTACTTC
>NA|TRBV4-3|NA|TRBJ1-3
CASSQSRGGFSGNTIYF
TGCGCCAGCAGCCAGTCTAGGGGAGGGTTCTCTGGAAACACCATATATTTT
>NA|TRBV4-2|once|TRBJ1-6
CASSQDPSGQSSYNSPLHF
TGTGCCAGCAGCCAAGACCCCTCAGGTCAGAGCTCCTATAATTCACCCCTCCACTTT
>TRBD1|TRBV5-1|NA|TRBJ2-3
CASSLPVMGQGVGGHTDTQYF
TGCGCCAGCAGCCTACCAGTTATGGGACAGGGGGTCGGTGGCCACACAGATACGCAGTATTTT
>NA|TRBV10-3|NA|TRBJ1-2
CAISGLGGVYGYTF
TGTGCCATCAGTGGCCTCGGCGGGGTCTATGGCTACACCTTC
>NA|TRBV10-3|NA|TRBJ2-1
CAIGEEGASQPKGEQFF
TGTGCCATCGGGGAGGAGGGGGCTAGTCAGCCTAAGGGTGAGCAGTTCTTC
>TRBD1|TRBV27|NA|TRBJ2-7
CASSPLRGQEESYEQYF
TGTGCCAGCAGTCCTCTCCGCGGACAGGAGGAGTCCTACGAGCAGTACTTC
>TRBD1|TRBV3-1/TRBV3-2|NA|TRBJ1-6
CASSQDLVGTGGGSPLHF
TGTGCCAGCAGCCAAGATTTGGTAGGGACAGGGGGAGGTTCACCCCTCCACTTT
>TRBD1|TRBV4-1|NA|TRBJ1-4
CASSPGQRATNEKLFF
TGCGCCAGCAGCCCGGGACAGCGAGCAACTAATGAAAAACTGTTTTTT
>TRBD1|TRBV5-1|NA|TRBJ1-2
CASSVDRGLYGYTF
TGCGCCAGCAGCGTGGACAGGGGGCTTTATGGCTACACCTTC
>NA|TRBV19|NA|TRBJ1-5
CASRRQAPRNQPQHF
TGTGCCAGTAGAAGACAGGCCCCTCGCAATCAGCCCCAGCATTTT
>NA|TRBV27|NA|TRBJ2-5
CASSLIYRETQYF
TGTGCCAGCAGTTTAATCTATCGGGAGACCCAGTACTTC
>TRBD1|TRBV18|NA|TRBJ2-7
CASSPMRQGADEQYF
TGTGCCAGCTCACCAATGAGACAGGGGGCGGACGAGCAGTACTTC
>NA|TRBV2|NA|TRBJ1-6
CASSEDRVSPLHF
TGTGCCAGCAGTGAAGACAGGGTATCACCCCTCCACTTT
>NA|TRBV5-1|NA|TRBJ1-5
CASRPGLINQPQHF
TGCGCCAGCAGGCCGGGGTTAATCAATCAGCCCCAGCATTTT
>TRBD1|TRBV6-2/TRBV6-3|NA|TRBJ2-7
CASSYSAGTGPYEQYF
TGTGCCAGCAGTTACTCGGCCGGGACAGGCCCCTACGAGCAGTACTTC
>NA|TRBV5-4|few|TRBJ2-2
CASSPFRTGELFF
TGTGCCAGCAGTCCGTTTCGCACCGGGGAGCTGTTTTTT
>TRBD1|TRBV6-2/TRBV6-3|NA|TRBJ2-7
CASSYQFGTGLYEQYF
TGTGCCAGCAGTTATCAGTTTGGGACAGGGCTCTACGAGCAGTACTTC
>NA|TRBV7-2|NA|TRBJ2-7
CASSLGGDSETHEQYF
TGTGCCAGCAGCTTAGGGGGGGACAGTGAGACCCACGAGCAGTACTTC
>NA|TRBV6-5|NA|TRBJ2-2
CASSYLPGGLGELFF
TGTGCCAGCAGTTACCTCCCCGGGGGGCTGGGGGAGCTGTTTTTT
>NA|TRBV5-1|once|TRBJ2-5
CASRRESGKETQYF
TGCGCCAGCAGACGCGAGTCAGGGAAAGAGACCCAGTACTTC
>NA|TRBV5-6|NA|TRBJ1-1
CASSFGGHSNTEAFF
TGTGCCAGCAGCTTCGGCGGGCACTCGAACACTGAAGCTTTCTTT
>NA|TRBV9|NA|TRBJ2-1
CASSVEGLSYNEQFF
TGTGCCAGCAGCGTCGAGGGACTCTCCTACAATGAGCAGTTCTTC
>TRBD1|TRBV15|NA|TRBJ1-2
CATSRVSRGDGYTF
TGTGCCACCAGCAGAGTATCCAGGGGGGATGGCTACACCTTC
>TRBD1|TRBV6-6|NA|TRBJ1-1
CASSWDRGRRAFF
TGTGCCAGCAGTTGGGACAGGGGGCGGAGAGCTTTCTTT